The 28 T cell receptor beta chains in this list originate from one sample, sequenced in a study of OX40 agonist ivuxolimab in advanced cancers. The repertoire was sequenced with immunoSEQ multiplex PCR; TCRdb's copy has only in-frame clones and lacks some. The profile shows 50,000 to 65,000 clones, about four fifths of them singletons. Sequencing was performed on CD4+ or CD8+ T cells sorted from blood, taken in a trial of the OX40 agonist ivuxolimab. The receptors come from an adult with an advanced solid tumor such as melanoma, head and neck, liver or kidney cancer.

This rearrangement joins TRBV25-1 to TRBJ1-2; TRBD1 matches 12 bases. The length of the CDR3 is 16 residues. Per germline, CDR1 MGHDK and CDR2 SYGVNS. After removal of 3 bases from V and 1 base from J, the junction contained 3 bases not matched to a gene. The CDR3: CASSDGTGGFNYGYTF. In nucleotides, the CDR3 is TGTGCCAGCAGTGACGGGACAGGGGGCTTTAACTATGGCTACACCTTC.

This clone was picked up one time. This rearrangement joins TRBV10-1 to TRBJ1-2, with D unclear. Germline CDR1 WNHNN, CDR2 SYGVQD (reference sequence). This CDR3 has 13 residues. V shed 6 bases and J shed 2 bases, with 10 bases lying between them. CDR3 DNA: TGCGCCAGCAGCTCAATTCGGAACTATGGCTACACCTTC. Its translation: CASSSIRNYGYTF.

This clone has just a few counts. V and J are TRBV6-6 and TRBJ1-2; TRBD1 might be the D (5 bases). This CDR3 has 12 residues. V was shortened by 6 bases and J by 8 bases, with 13 bases between the two germline ends. Germline CDR1 MNHNY, CDR2 SVGAGI (reference sequence). This CDR3 reads CASRVGERGYTF. The CDR3 DNA sequence: TGTGCCAGCAGAGTGGGGGAGAGGGGCTACACCTTC.

This rearrangement joins TRBV5-5 to TRBJ2-7; a weak D match, TRBD2 (6 bases). Deletions cut 0 bases from V and 6 bases from J, with 22 bases between. The CDR3 covers 17 residues. Germline V lookup: CDR1 SGHKS, CDR2 YYEKEE (reference sequence). CDR3: CASSLVVGGRGLVEQYF. The CDR3 nucleotides read TGTGCCAGCAGCTTGGTGGTCGGGGGAAGAGGACTGGTCGAGCAGTACTTC. Combining the CDR3 with reference TRBV5-5 and TRBJ2-7 gives the whole variable domain DAGVTQSPTHLIKTRGQQVTLRCSPISGHKSVSWYQQVLGQGPQFIFQYYEKEERGRGNFPDRFSARQFPNYSSELNVNALLLGDSALYLCASSLVVGGRGLVEQYFGPGTRLTVT.

The V gene is TRBV23-1, the J gene TRBJ2-3; 8 bases fit TRBD1. TRBV23-1 is given ORF status, its function remaining uncertain. The J segment lost 3 bases and the V segment lost 2 bases, leaving 16 bases of the junction unmatched. The CDR3 spans 19 residues. The CDR3 nucleotides read TGCGCCAGCAGTCAAAAAAGAGGCCGAGGACAGGGTTGTACAGATACGCAGTATTTT. It codes for CASSQKRGRGQGCTDTQYF.

The rearrangement joins TRBV2 to TRBJ2-5, with D possibly TRBD2 on 5 matching bases. Germline CDR1 is SNHLY and CDR2 is FYNNEI. The V and J ends lost 4 bases and 2 bases respectively, with 11 bases between them. The CDR3 sequence is 14 residues long. DNA of the CDR3: TGTGCCAGCAGTGTCGGGAACAGACAAGAGACCCAGTACTTC. It translates to CASSVGNRQETQYF. Full variable domain (rest looked up from reference TRBV2 and TRBJ2-5): EPEVTQTPSHQVTQMGQEVILRCVPISNHLYFYWYRQILGQKVEFLVSFYNNEISEKSEIFDDQFSVERPDGSNFTLKIRSTKLEDSAMYFCASSVGNRQETQYFGPGTRLLVL.

This chain connects TRBV19 to TRBJ2-7; 8 bases are a match to TRBD2. The CDR3 contains 14 residues. Losses at the gene ends were 4 bases for V and 6 bases for J; bases not matched to a gene: 8. CDR1 is LNHDA, CDR2 SQIVND, per germline (reference sequence). The CDR3 DNA reads as TGTGCCAGTAGTAACTGGACTAGCCTGGGCGAGCAGTACTTC. It translates to CASSNWTSLGEQYF. Full variable domain (missing parts from reference TRBV19 and TRBJ2-7): DGGITQSPKYLFRKEGQNVTLSCEQNLNHDAMYWYRQDPGQGLRLIYYSQIVNDFQKGDIAEGYSVSREKKESFPLTVTSAQKNPTAFYLCASSNWTSLGEQYFGPGTRLTVT.

The chain uses TRBV7-2 and TRBJ1-1; no definite D call. The CDR3 loop spans 14 amino acids. V shed 5 bases and J shed 3 bases, with 13 bases lying between them. Germline V gives CDR1 SGHTA, CDR2 FQGNSA. DNA for the CDR3: TGTGCCAGCAGCCCTTACGCCCGCCACACTGAAGCTTTCTTT. Residues: CASSPYARHTEAFF.

V is TRBV10-3 and J is TRBJ2-2, with 7 bases identical to TRBD1. Trimming took 2 bases from V and 6 from J; bases not matched to a gene: 0. CDR3 size: 13 residues. Germline lookup yields CDR1 ENHRY and CDR2 SYGVKD. CDR3 region: CAISETGAGELFF. The CDR3, as DNA: TGTGCCATCAGTGAGACAGGGGCCGGGGAGCTGTTTTTT.

This sequence joins TRBV18 and TRBJ1-2; unclear D gene. The CDR3 is 15 amino acids. V gave up 2 bases and J gave up 0 bases, with 10 bases separating them. CDR1 is KGHSH, CDR2 LQKENI, per germline. The CDR3: CASSPLGSANYGYTF. The CDR3 DNA sequence: TGTGCCAGCTCACCATTGGGCAGCGCTAACTATGGCTACACCTTC.

This chain joins TRBV7-2 and TRBJ1-1; possibly TRBD1 for D (5 bases). The V end was cut by 1 base, the J end by 1 base, with 10 bases between. CDR1 and CDR2 from the germline V gene are SGHTA and FQGNSA. The CDR3 extends over 15 amino acids. The CDR3 region is CASSLVGGENTEAFF. The CDR3 nucleotides read TGTGCCAGCAGCTTAGTGGGGGGTGAGAACACTGAAGCTTTCTTT.

The V call is TRBV5-5, the J call TRBJ2-7; 7 nucleotides agree with TRBD1. V lost 0 bases and J lost 5; bases outside the gene matches: 5. CDR3 length: 14 amino acids. The germline CDR1 and CDR2 sequences are SGHKS and YYEKEE (reference sequence). The CDR3 protein is CASSLGQGVDEQYF. CDR3 DNA: TGTGCCAGCAGCTTGGGGCAGGGGGTCGACGAGCAGTACTTC.

This clone was recorded only once. The rearrangement joins TRBV27 to TRBJ2-3, with unresolved D. The CDR3 is 11 amino acids. CDR1 is MNHEY, CDR2 SMNVEV, per germline (reference sequence). V shed 5 bases and J shed 5 bases, with 5 bases lying between them. The CDR3 sequence is CASSVGDTQYF. CDR3 bases: TGTGCCAGCAGTGTAGGAGATACGCAGTATTTT.

The V call is TRBV5-1, the J call TRBJ1-1; D is uncertain. The CDR3 extends over 14 amino acids. V dropped 2 bases and J dropped 1 base, with 9 bases sitting between them. The germline CDR1 and CDR2 sequences are SGHRS and YFSETQ. CDR3 region: CASSLVSENTEAFF. CDR3 nucleotide sequence: TGCGCCAGCAGCTTAGTATCCGAGAACACTGAAGCTTTCTTT.

This chain links TRBV5-6 with TRBJ1-2; 7 nucleotides agree with TRBD1. V shed 2 bases and J 2 bases; nucleotides not matched to a gene: 6. The CDR3 consists of 15 residues. Germline CDR1 reads SGHDT; CDR2 reads YYEEEE. The CDR3 protein is CASSLQGQGNYGYTF. The DNA for the CDR3 is TGTGCCAGCAGCTTACAGGGGCAGGGGAACTATGGCTACACCTTC.

V usage is TRBV6-6 and J usage is TRBJ1-1; D call uncertain. The CDR3 length is 15 residues. Trimming left V 0 bases short and J 1 base short, with 9 bases between. Germline lookup yields CDR1 MNHNY and CDR2 SVGAGI (reference sequence). This CDR3 is CASSYSPAGNTEAFF. The CDR3 region has the DNA TGTGCCAGCAGTTACTCGCCCGCAGGGAACACTGAAGCTTTCTTT.

The V call is TRBV4-1, the J call TRBJ2-1; 8 bases agree with TRBD1. From germline, CDR1 is MGHRA and CDR2 YSYEKL. CDR3 size: 15 residues. V was clipped by 4 bases and J by 8 bases; unmatched bases: 10. The CDR3 is CASSPHGQGGDEQFF. CDR3 DNA sequence: TGCGCCAGCAGCCCTCACGGACAGGGTGGGGATGAGCAGTTCTTC.

This chain links TRBV5-1 with TRBJ2-3; a weak D match, TRBD1 (5 bases). V lost 0 bases and J 0 bases, leaving 11 bases between the germline ends. The CDR3 totals 16 residues. Germline loops: CDR1 SGHRS, CDR2 YFSETQ. CDR3 sequence: CASSLGRVPSTDTQYF. CDR3 sequence (DNA): TGCGCCAGCAGCTTGGGCAGGGTACCTAGCACAGATACGCAGTATTTT.

The V and J genes are TRBV20-1 and TRBJ2-7, with D possibly matching TRBD1 (5 bases). The CDR3 is made up of 11 amino acids. Germline CDR1 reads DFQATT; CDR2 reads SNEGSKA (reference sequence). Trimming left V 0 bases short and J 7 bases short, with 7 bases between. The CDR3 region is CSARDKGEQYF. The DNA of the CDR3 is TGCAGTGCTAGAGATAAGGGGGAGCAGTACTTC.

The chain employs TRBV4-2 and TRBJ1-2, with unresolved D. Deletions cut 0 bases from V and 6 bases from J, with 17 bases between. The CDR3 is 16 residues long. From germline, CDR1 is LGHNA and CDR2 YNFKEQ. The CDR3 loop is CASSQDKNSAGHGYTF. The CDR3 DNA sequence: TGTGCCAGCAGCCAAGATAAAAATAGTGCGGGCCATGGCTACACCTTC.

The chain has TRBV2 and TRBJ1-2; TRBD1 matches 7 bases. This CDR3 is 17 amino acids long. The germline CDR1 and CDR2 sequences are SNHLY and FYNNEI. Germline trimming cut 4 bases from V and 0 bases from J; bases unmatched to any gene: 11. The CDR3 DNA reads as TGTGCCAGCAGTGTTTGGCAAAGGGACAGAACTAACTATGGCTACACCTTC. Protein product: CASSVWQRDRTNYGYTF.

The CDR3 DNA sequence: TGTGCCAGCAGTATAGACAGGGGCCTATCTGGAAACACCATATATTTT. Translating it yields CASSIDRGLSGNTIYF. The chain is built from TRBV5-4 and TRBJ1-3; TRBD1 matches 8 bases. The CDR3 sequence is 16 residues long. The junction had 8 bases not matched to a gene; V was cut back by 5 bases and J by 1 base. The germline V gene encodes CDR1 SGHNT and CDR2 YYREEE (reference sequence).

This chain's CDR3 is CASSGGEKTQYF. CDR3 nucleotide sequence: TGTGCCAGCTCGGGGGGCGAGAAGACCCAGTACTTC. The genes are TRBV18 and TRBJ2-5, with D perhaps given as TRBD1 or TRBD2 (6 bases each). CDR3 size: 12 residues. Trimming left V 6 bases short and J 6 bases short, with 11 bases between. Germline-derived CDR1 and CDR2 are KGHSH and LQKENI.

The chain combines TRBV30 with TRBJ2-5; D not certain. There are 15 residues in the CDR3. Germline CDR1 reads GTSNPN; CDR2 reads SVGIG (reference sequence). The ends were cut back, 1 base at V and 0 bases at J, with 12 bases in the middle. DNA of the CDR3: TGTGCCTGGAGTGGCTCGTTGGAGTACCAAGAGACCCAGTACTTC. Translating it yields CAWSGSLEYQETQYF.

J is TRBJ2-1 and V is TRBV7-2; TRBD2 matches at 8 bases. The CDR3 extends over 16 amino acids. CDR1 and CDR2 (germline): SGHTA, FQGNSA. V trimming: 1 base; J trimming: 9 bases; junction bases outside the gene matches: 11. The CDR3 nucleotides read TGTGCCAGCAGCTTAGTAAGGTTGCGGGGGGTTGGTGAGCAGTTCTTC. Translation: CASSLVRLRGVGEQFF. Filled out from reference TRBV7-2 and TRBJ2-1, the complete variable domain reads GAGVSQSPSNKVTEKGKDVELRCDPISGHTALYWYRQSLGQGLEFLIYFQGNSAPDKSGLPSDRFSAERTGGSVSTLTIQRTQQEDSAVYLCASSLVRLRGVGEQFFGPGTRLTVL.

For this clone: The same CDR3 is also encoded by other DNA sequences in this sample. This chain uses TRBV9 with TRBJ2-3; no clear D. Germline V gene data show CDR1 as SGDLS and CDR2 as YYNGEE. CDR3 size: 13 residues. V gave up 0 bases and J gave up 3 bases, with 5 bases separating them. CDR3 DNA sequence: TGTGCCAGCAGCGTAGGAGGTACAGATACGCAGTATTTT. Translated: CASSVGGTDTQYF.

This chain connects TRBV6-1 to TRBJ2-7; a possible D gene is TRBD2 (5 bases). Germline assignment: CDR1 MNHNS and CDR2 SASEGT. The CDR3 consists of 15 residues. V lost 6 bases to trimming and J lost 0 bases, with 15 bases between them. The CDR3 DNA follows: TGTGCCAGCAGGGCCCGGGGTCCCAGCTCCTACGAGCAGTACTTC. It encodes CASRARGPSSYEQYF.

The DNA of the CDR3 is TGTGCCAGCAGTCATGGAGGGAGGGAGGGTGGCTACACCTTC. Protein: CASSHGGREGGYTF. The V and J genes are TRBV25-1 and TRBJ1-2; D call uncertain. CDR1 and CDR2 (germline): MGHDK, SYGVNS. This CDR3 contains 14 residues. Trimming shortened V by 5 bases and J by 7 bases, and 17 bases separated the two germline ends.